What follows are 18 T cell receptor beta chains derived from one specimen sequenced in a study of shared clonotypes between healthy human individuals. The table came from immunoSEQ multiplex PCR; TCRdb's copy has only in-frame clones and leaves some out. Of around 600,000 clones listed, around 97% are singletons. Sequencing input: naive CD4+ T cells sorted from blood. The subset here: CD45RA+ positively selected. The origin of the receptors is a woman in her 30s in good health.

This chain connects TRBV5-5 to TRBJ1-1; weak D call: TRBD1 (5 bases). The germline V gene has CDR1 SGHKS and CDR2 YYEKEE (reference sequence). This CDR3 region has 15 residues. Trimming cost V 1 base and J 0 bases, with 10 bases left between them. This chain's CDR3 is CASSLSRDLNTEAFF. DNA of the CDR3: TGTGCCAGCAGCTTGTCCCGGGACCTGAACACTGAAGCTTTCTTT.

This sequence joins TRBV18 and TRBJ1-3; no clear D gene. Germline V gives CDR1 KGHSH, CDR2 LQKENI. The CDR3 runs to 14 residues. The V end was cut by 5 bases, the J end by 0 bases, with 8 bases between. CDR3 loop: CASSDWSSGNTIYF. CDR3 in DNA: TGTGCCAGCTCAGACTGGAGCTCTGGAAACACCATATATTTT. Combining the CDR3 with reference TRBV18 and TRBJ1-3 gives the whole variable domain NAGVMQNPRHLVRRRGQEARLRCSPMKGHSHVYWYRQLPEEGLKFMVYLQKENIIDESGMPKERFSAEFPKEGPSILRIQQVVRGDSAAYFCASSDWSSGNTIYFGEGSWLTVV.

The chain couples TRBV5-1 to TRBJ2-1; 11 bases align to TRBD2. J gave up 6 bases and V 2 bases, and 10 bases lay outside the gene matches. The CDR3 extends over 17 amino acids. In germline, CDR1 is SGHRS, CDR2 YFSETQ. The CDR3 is CASSFGFSGRALNEQFF. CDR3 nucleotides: TGCGCCAGCAGCTTTGGCTTTAGCGGGAGGGCCCTCAATGAGCAGTTCTTC.

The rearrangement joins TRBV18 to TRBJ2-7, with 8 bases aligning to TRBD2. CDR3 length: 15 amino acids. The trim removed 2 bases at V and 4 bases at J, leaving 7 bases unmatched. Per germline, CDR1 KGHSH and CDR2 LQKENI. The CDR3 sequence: CASSPSGGGRYEQYF. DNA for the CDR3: TGTGCCAGCTCACCATCCGGGGGGGGTCGGTACGAGCAGTACTTC.

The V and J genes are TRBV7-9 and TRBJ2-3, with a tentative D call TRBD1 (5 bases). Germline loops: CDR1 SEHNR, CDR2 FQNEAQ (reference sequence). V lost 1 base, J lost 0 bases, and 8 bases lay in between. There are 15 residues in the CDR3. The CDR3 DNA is TGTGCCAGCAGCTTAGGTAGGGGTAGCACAGATACGCAGTATTTT. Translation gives CASSLGRGSTDTQYF.

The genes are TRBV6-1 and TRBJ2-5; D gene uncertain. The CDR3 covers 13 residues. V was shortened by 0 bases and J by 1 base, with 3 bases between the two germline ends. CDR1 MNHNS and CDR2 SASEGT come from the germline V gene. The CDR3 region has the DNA TGTGCCAGCAGTGAAGCGACCCAAGAGACCCAGTACTTC. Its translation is CASSEATQETQYF.

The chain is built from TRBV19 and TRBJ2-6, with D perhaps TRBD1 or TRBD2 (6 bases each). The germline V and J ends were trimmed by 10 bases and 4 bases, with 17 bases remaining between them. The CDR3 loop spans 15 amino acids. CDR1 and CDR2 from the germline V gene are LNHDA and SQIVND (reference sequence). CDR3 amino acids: CATRRGEIGANVLTF. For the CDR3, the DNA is TGTGCCACCCGAAGGGGGGAAATAGGGGCCAACGTCCTGACTTTC. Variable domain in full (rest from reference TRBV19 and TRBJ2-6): DGGITQSPKYLFRKEGQNVTLSCEQNLNHDAMYWYRQDPGQGLRLIYYSQIVNDFQKGDIAEGYSVSREKKESFPLTVTSAQKNPTAFYLCATRRGEIGANVLTFGAGSRLTVL.

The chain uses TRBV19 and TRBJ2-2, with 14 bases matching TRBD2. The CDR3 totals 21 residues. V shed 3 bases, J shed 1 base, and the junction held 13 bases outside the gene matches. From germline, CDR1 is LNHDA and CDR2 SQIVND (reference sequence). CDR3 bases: TGTGCCAGTAGTATGAGGACGGGACTAGCGGGAGATCGGGGGAACACCGGGGAGCTGTTTTTT. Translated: CASSMRTGLAGDRGNTGELFF.

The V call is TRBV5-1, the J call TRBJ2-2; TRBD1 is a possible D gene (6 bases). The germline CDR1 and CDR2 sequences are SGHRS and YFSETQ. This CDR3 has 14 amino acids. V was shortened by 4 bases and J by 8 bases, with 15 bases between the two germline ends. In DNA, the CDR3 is TGCGCCAGCAGCGTAGGGAGAGACAGGGGGGAGCTGTTTTTT. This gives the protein CASSVGRDRGELFF.

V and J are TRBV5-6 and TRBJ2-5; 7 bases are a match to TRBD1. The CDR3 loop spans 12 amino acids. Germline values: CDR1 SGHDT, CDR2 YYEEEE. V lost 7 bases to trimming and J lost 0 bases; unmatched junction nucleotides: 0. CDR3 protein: CASQGDQETQYF. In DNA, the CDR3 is TGTGCCAGCCAGGGGGACCAAGAGACCCAGTACTTC.

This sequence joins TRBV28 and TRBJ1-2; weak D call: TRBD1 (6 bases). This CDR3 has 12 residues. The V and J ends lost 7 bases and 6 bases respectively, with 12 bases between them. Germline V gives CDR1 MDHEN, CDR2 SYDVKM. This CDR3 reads CASIHRQDGYTF. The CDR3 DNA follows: TGTGCCAGCATTCATAGACAGGATGGCTACACCTTC.

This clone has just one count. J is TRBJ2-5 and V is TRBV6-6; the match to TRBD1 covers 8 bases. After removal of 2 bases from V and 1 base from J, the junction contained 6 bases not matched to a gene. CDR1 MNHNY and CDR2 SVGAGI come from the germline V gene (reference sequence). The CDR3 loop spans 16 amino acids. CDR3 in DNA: TGTGCCAGCAGTTACGGCAGGGGGCTACTCCAAGAGACCCAGTACTTC. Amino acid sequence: CASSYGRGLLQETQYF.

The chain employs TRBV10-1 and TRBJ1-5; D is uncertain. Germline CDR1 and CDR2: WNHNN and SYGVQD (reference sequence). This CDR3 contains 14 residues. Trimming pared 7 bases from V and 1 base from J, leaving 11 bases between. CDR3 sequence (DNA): TGCGCCAGCAATAGTCGCGGCAGCAATCAGCCCCAGCATTTT. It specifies CASNSRGSNQPQHF.

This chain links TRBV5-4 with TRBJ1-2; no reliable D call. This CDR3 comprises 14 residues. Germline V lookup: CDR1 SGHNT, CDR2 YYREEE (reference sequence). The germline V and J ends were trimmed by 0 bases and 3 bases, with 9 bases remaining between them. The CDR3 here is CASSLVAGYYGYTF. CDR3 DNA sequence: TGTGCCAGCAGCTTGGTGGCGGGGTACTATGGCTACACCTTC. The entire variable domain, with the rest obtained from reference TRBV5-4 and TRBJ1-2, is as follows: ETGVTQSPTHLIKTRGQQVTLRCSSQSGHNTVSWYQQALGQGPQFIFQYYREEENGRGNFPPRFSGLQFPNYSSELNVNALELDDSALYLCASSLVAGYYGYTFGSGTRLTVV.

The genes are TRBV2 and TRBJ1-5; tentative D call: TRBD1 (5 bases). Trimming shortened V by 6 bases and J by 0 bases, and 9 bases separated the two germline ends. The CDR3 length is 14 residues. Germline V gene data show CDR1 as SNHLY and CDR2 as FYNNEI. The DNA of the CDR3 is TGTGCCAGCAGCGGGACGGGTAGCAATCAGCCCCAGCATTTT. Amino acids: CASSGTGSNQPQHF.

In DNA, the CDR3 is TGCGCCAGCAGCCCGAATCATGGGGGGGACAATGAGCAGTTCTTC. This translates into CASSPNHGGDNEQFF. V gene TRBV5-1 combines with J gene TRBJ2-1; 7 bases are shared with TRBD2. With 4 bases clipped from V and 5 bases from J, the junction kept 9 bases outside the gene matches. The CDR3 length is 15 residues. Per germline, CDR1 SGHRS and CDR2 YFSETQ.

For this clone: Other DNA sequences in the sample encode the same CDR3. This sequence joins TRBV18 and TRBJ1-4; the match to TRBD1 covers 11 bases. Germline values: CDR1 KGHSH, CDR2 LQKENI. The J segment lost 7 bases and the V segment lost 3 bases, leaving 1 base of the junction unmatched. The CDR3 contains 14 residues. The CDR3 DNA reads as TGTGCCAGCTCACCGGGACAGGGGGGTGAAAAACTGTTTTTT. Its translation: CASSPGQGGEKLFF.

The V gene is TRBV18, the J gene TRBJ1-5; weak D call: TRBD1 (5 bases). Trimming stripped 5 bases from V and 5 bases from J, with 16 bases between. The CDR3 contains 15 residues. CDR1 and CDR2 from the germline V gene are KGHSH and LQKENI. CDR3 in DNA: TGTGCCAGCTCAACCCTACCACAGGAGTATCAGCCCCAGCATTTT. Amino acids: CASSTLPQEYQPQHF.